One and the same sample provided the 21 T cell receptor beta chains below, sequenced in a study of cytomegalovirus exposure and HLA in healthy donors. With 60 Vbeta and 13 Jbeta primers, the PCR was carried out. Data came from immunoSEQ multiplex PCR; TCRdb stores just in-frame clones and leaves some out. The sample has 150,000 to 200,000 clones, almost 80% seen once; the top ten hold roughly 10%. The sample comprised PBMCs. These receptor sequences come from a man aged 18 to 35 in good health and CMV-seropositive.

V and J are TRBV9 and TRBJ2-3; 10 bases are a match to TRBD1. Germline CDR1 SGDLS, CDR2 YYNGEE. The CDR3 has 15 amino acids. J lost 4 bases, V lost 3 bases, and 5 bases had no gene match. CDR3 sequence (DNA): TGTGCCAGCAGCGGGGGACAGGGGATCGCAGATACGCAGTATTTT. It codes for CASSGGQGIADTQYF.

The chain uses TRBV6-5 and TRBJ1-5; the D is unclear. The CDR3 length is 14 residues. Trimming left V 2 bases short and J 4 bases short, with 9 bases between. Germline V gives CDR1 MNHEY, CDR2 SVGAGI. The CDR3 DNA is TGTGCCAGCAGTTACGGAGGTCCTAATCAGCCCCAGCATTTT. It codes for CASSYGGPNQPQHF.

This clone was seen only a few times. The V call is TRBV7-6, the J call TRBJ1-2, with 9 bases aligning to TRBD1. Looked up from germline, CDR1 is SGHVS and CDR2 is FNYEAQ. This CDR3 region has 14 residues. Trimming cost V 5 bases and J 2 bases; bases outside gene matches: 3. The CDR3 DNA follows: TGTGCCAGCAGCACGGGACAGGGAAACTATGGCTACACCTTC. Translation: CASSTGQGNYGYTF.

This clone was recorded a few times. The V call is TRBV30, the J call TRBJ1-1; D may be TRBD1 (6 bases). The CDR3 is made up of 12 amino acids. Germline-derived CDR1 and CDR2 are GTSNPN and SVGIG (reference sequence). Trimming took 3 bases from V and 5 from J, leaving 10 bases between them. In nucleotides, the CDR3 is TGTGCCTGGAGGGGGAGGGGGACTGAAGCTTTCTTT. This translates into CAWRGRGTEAFF.

Remarks on this clone: Compared with germline, one end of the junction differs, possibly owing to a read error. The chain recombines TRBV7-7 with TRBJ1-2; D not resolved. This CDR3 region has 16 residues. The germline CDR1 and CDR2 sequences are SSHAT and FNYEAQ (reference sequence). The DNA of the CDR3 is TGTGCTAGCAGGACGGTTCCGGAGTTCTCTAACTATGGCTACACCTTC. This gives the protein CASRTVPEFSNYGYTF.

This chain links TRBV9 with TRBJ1-2; 10 nucleotides agree with TRBD1. The V gene's germline CDR1 is SGDLS and CDR2 YYNGEE. The CDR3 is 17 residues long. J was trimmed by 3 bases and V by 0 bases; bases with no gene match: 8. The CDR3 DNA is TGTGCCAGCAGCGTAGACGCTGGGACAGGGGTGGACTATGGCTACACCTTC. It yields the protein CASSVDAGTGVDYGYTF.

The CDR3 protein is CASNYRGLGQPQHF. The CDR3 nucleotides are TGTGCCAGCAATTACAGGGGATTGGGACAGCCCCAGCATTTT. The V and J genes are TRBV6-1 and TRBJ1-5; 7 nucleotides line up with TRBD1. CDR1 and CDR2 from the germline V gene are MNHNS and SASEGT. After removal of 7 bases from V and 7 bases from J, the junction contained 10 bases not matched to a gene. This CDR3 is 14 amino acids long.

V is TRBV6-1 and J is TRBJ2-2; 8 bases line up with TRBD1. The germline V gene has CDR1 MNHNS and CDR2 SASEGT. V shed 9 bases, J shed 1 base, and the junction held 4 bases outside the gene matches. The CDR3 contains 14 residues. The CDR3 loop reads CASSGGLNTGELFF. The CDR3 bases are TGTGCCAGTTCAGGGGGCCTGAACACCGGGGAGCTGTTTTTT.

This clone was detected a few times. The sample has other DNA sequences that encode this CDR3 too. The J gene is TRBJ1-1, the V gene TRBV18; D call uncertain. The germline V gene encodes CDR1 KGHSH and CDR2 LQKENI. The CDR3 is 13 amino acids. V was pared by 2 bases and J by 1 base, with 5 bases between. The CDR3 nucleotides are TGTGCCAGCTCACCAACAGCGAACACTGAAGCTTTCTTT. This gives the protein CASSPTANTEAFF.

This clone was recorded a few times. The genes are TRBV19 and TRBJ1-5; possible D gene TRBD1, 6 bases. V was trimmed by 8 bases and J by 5 bases, leaving 13 bases between them. Germline V CDR1 and CDR2: LNHDA, SQIVND (reference sequence). The CDR3 runs 13 residues. For the CDR3, the DNA is TGTGCCAGTTCAGGGGCAGGGGATCAGCCCCAGCATTTT. Translating it yields CASSGAGDQPQHF.

This chain connects TRBV11-1 to TRBJ2-7, with D perhaps matching TRBD2 (6 bases). Trimming cost V 7 bases and J 5 bases, with 18 bases left between them. From germline, CDR1 is SGHAT and CDR2 FQDESV (reference sequence). This CDR3 is built from 14 residues. CDR3 sequence (DNA): TGTGCCAGCACCCCTAGGAGGGATATGAACGAGCAGTACTTC. Its protein product is CASTPRRDMNEQYF.

The chain joins TRBV6-1 to TRBJ2-1; D is perhaps TRBD1 (5 bases). CDR3 length equals 19 residues. The ends were cut back, 4 bases at V and 7 bases at J, with 29 bases in the middle. CDR1 is MNHNS, CDR2 SASEGT, per germline. CDR3 coding DNA: TGTGCCAGCAGTGCTTCCCCCCCTCATTTAGTGGGGCCCGGGAATGAGCAGTTCTTC. Residues: CASSASPPHLVGPGNEQFF.

This clone has a handful of counts. The V gene is TRBV28, the J gene TRBJ2-2; D not certain. Germline CDR1 is MDHEN and CDR2 is SYDVKM. V was shortened by 7 bases and J by 4 bases, with 10 bases between the two germline ends. The CDR3 spans 13 residues. The CDR3 DNA sequence: TGTGCCAGCATGGTTCGAGGCACCGGGGAGCTGTTTTTT. This encodes CASMVRGTGELFF.

This chain links TRBV2 with TRBJ2-7; TRBD2 matches at 9 bases. V shed 7 bases and J 5 bases; nucleotides not matched to a gene: 12. From germline, CDR1 is SNHLY and CDR2 FYNNEI. The CDR3 consists of 15 residues. The CDR3 DNA sequence: TGTGCCAGCACCCGAAGGGCAGCGGGAGGCAACGAGCAGTACTTC. Protein sequence: CASTRRAAGGNEQYF.

V is TRBV7-8 and J is TRBJ2-2; no clear D. V lost 2 bases to trimming and J lost 5 bases, with 15 bases between them. Germline values: CDR1 SGHVS, CDR2 FQNEAQ. The CDR3 has 16 residues. The CDR3 bases are TGTGCCAGCAGCTTATTAGCCCATCCGAGGACCGGGGAGCTGTTTTTT. Protein: CASSLLAHPRTGELFF.

This clone has only a few counts. The chain combines TRBV18 with TRBJ1-4, with no clear D. Germline assignment: CDR1 KGHSH and CDR2 LQKENI. This CDR3 contains 15 residues. V was cut by 2 bases and J by 5 bases, with 12 bases left in between. CDR3 nucleotide sequence: TGTGCCAGCTCACCAAAGCCGGGAACAAATGAAAAACTGTTTTTT. This translates into CASSPKPGTNEKLFF. Using reference TRBV18 and TRBJ1-4 for the parts outside the CDR3, the full variable domain is NAGVMQNPRHLVRRRGQEARLRCSPMKGHSHVYWYRQLPEEGLKFMVYLQKENIIDESGMPKERFSAEFPKEGPSILRIQQVVRGDSAAYFCASSPKPGTNEKLFFGSGTQLSVL.

CDR3 bases: TGTGCCAGCAGTGACCGAGAGTACAATGAGCAGTTCTTC. Protein: CASSDREYNEQFF. The chain recombines TRBV6-4 with TRBJ2-1, with no clear D. CDR1 is MRHNA, CDR2 SNTAGT, per germline. Between the trimmed V and J ends, which lost 2 bases and 4 bases, there was a span of 6 bases. CDR3 size: 13 residues.

The chain carries TRBV7-8 and TRBJ1-5; no clear D gene. V dropped 3 bases and J dropped 8 bases, with 11 bases sitting between them. The CDR3 runs to 13 residues. In germline, CDR1 is SGHVS, CDR2 FQNEAQ. CDR3 protein: CASSLRQLEPQHF. The CDR3 nucleotides are TGTGCCAGCAGCTTGCGGCAGCTAGAGCCCCAGCATTTT.

The V gene is TRBV10-1, the J gene TRBJ2-2, with TRBD1 matching 10 bases. This CDR3 comprises 17 residues. Per germline, CDR1 WNHNN and CDR2 SYGVQD (reference sequence). Germline trimming cut 6 bases from V and 3 bases from J; bases unmatched to any gene: 10. This chain's CDR3 is CASSPRGQGPYTGELFF. CDR3 DNA sequence: TGCGCCAGCAGCCCTCGGGGACAGGGGCCTTACACCGGGGAGCTGTTTTTT.

CDR3: CASSHSHEQYF. The CDR3 nucleotides read TGTGCCAGCAGCCATTCCCACGAGCAGTACTTC. The chain carries TRBV9 and TRBJ2-5; D ambiguous. Near its end, the DNA agrees better with TRBJ2-7, so the J call may be wrong. This CDR3 is built from 11 residues. Germline V gene lookup returns CDR1 SGDLS and CDR2 YYNGEE.

The chain has TRBV4-2 and TRBJ2-1, with TRBD2 matching over 7 bases. V gave up 8 bases and J gave up 6 bases; unmatched junction bases: 10. Germline loops: CDR1 LGHNA, CDR2 YNFKEQ. The CDR3 is 14 amino acids. The CDR3 sequence is CASAQWGGINEQFF. The CDR3 nucleotides are TGTGCCAGCGCGCAGTGGGGGGGAATCAATGAGCAGTTCTTC.